The rows below give T cell receptor beta chains drawn from one sample of a study of regulatory T cells in long-lasting Graves disease. TCRdb passed the multiplex PCR reads through MiXCR, listing each CDR3 protein once. This sample carries a few hundred thousand distinct CDR3 sequences, roughly a fifth of them seen once, and the ten largest clones take about 12%. A further study also used this sample, focusing on T cells in Graves' hyperthyroidism and ophthalmopathy.

The starting material was peripheral blood mononuclear cells (PBMCs), obtained at new diagnosis, from a patient treated with antithyroid drugs. These receptor sequences come from a woman in her thirties with Graves disease. The CDR3 runs from the conserved cysteine through the conserved F or W. D genes are given only for firm matches. The size entry is marked missing in some rows and otherwise reads once, few, many or a size class.

TRBJ2-1 | TRBD2 | many | TRBV28 | TGTGCCAGCAGTTTATTCGCTAGCGGGAGTGGGGCTGAGCAGTTCTTC | CASSLFASGSGAEQFF
TRBJ2-5 | TRBD2 | many | TRBV28 | TGTGCCAAAGGGGTTCTAGCGGGAGGCTTGGAGACCCAGTACTTC | CAKGVLAGGLETQYF
TRBJ2-5 | TRBD1 | many | TRBV2 | TGTGCCAGCAGTGGGGCGTGGACAGGGGGGAATCTACAAGAGACCCAGTACTTC | CASSGAWTGGNLQETQYF
TRBJ1-3 | TRBD1 | few | TRBV6-5 | TGTGCCAGCAGTTACAACAGGGGCTACTCTGGAAACACCATATATTTT | CASSYNRGYSGNTIYF
TRBJ2-5 | TRBD1 | few | TRBV7-7 | TGTGCTAGCAGCCCTGGACAGGGAACGGGAGAGACCCAGTACTTC | CASSPGQGTGETQYF
TRBJ1-1 | . | few | TRBV28 | TGTGCCAGCAGACCTACCGGGCTCTTCGCTTTCTTT | CASRPTGLFAFF
TRBJ2-5 | . | many | TRBV6-1 | TGTGCCAGCATGGGGGGGCAACAGACCCAGTACTTC | CASMGGQQTQYF
TRBJ2-2 | . | . | TRBV28 | TGTGCCAGCAGTCGCGGCGGGGCGAGGAACACCGGGGAGCTGTTTTTT | CASSRGGARNTGELFF
TRBJ1-1 | . | many | TRBV19 | TGTGCCAGTACCCTGGACCGATCATACACTGAAGCTTTCTTT | CASTLDRSYTEAFF
TRBJ1-6 | . | many | TRBV30 | TGTGCCTGGAGCTTGGTGCGCTATAATTCACCCCTCCACTTT | CAWSLVRYNSPLHF
TRBJ1-1 | . | many | TRBV11-3 | TGTGCCAGCAGCCCTGGGGGGGGAGACACTGAAGCTTTCTTT | CASSPGGGDTEAFF
TRBJ2-1 | TRBD1 | many | TRBV11-2 | TGTGCCAGCAGCTTCGTGACAGGGGGCCGAAATGAGCAGTTCTTC | CASSFVTGGRNEQFF
TRBJ2-2 | . | many | TRBV4-2 | TGTGCCAGCAGCCAATCCTCGGGGGCAAGAACCGGGGAGCTGTTTTTT | CASSQSSGARTGELFF
TRBJ2-5 | . | many | TRBV6-5 | TGTGCCAGCAGTTACTCGACACAGGAGACCCAGTACTTC | CASSYSTQETQYF
TRBJ2-7 | TRBD2 | . | TRBV7-6 | TGTGCCAGCAGCCCCGGGACTAGAACCCACGAGCAGTACTTC | CASSPGTRTHEQYF
TRBJ2-1 | TRBD1 | . | TRBV12-3/TRBV12-4 | TGTGCCAGCAGCCTGACAGGGGGATCCTACAATGAGCAGTTCTTC | CASSLTGGSYNEQFF